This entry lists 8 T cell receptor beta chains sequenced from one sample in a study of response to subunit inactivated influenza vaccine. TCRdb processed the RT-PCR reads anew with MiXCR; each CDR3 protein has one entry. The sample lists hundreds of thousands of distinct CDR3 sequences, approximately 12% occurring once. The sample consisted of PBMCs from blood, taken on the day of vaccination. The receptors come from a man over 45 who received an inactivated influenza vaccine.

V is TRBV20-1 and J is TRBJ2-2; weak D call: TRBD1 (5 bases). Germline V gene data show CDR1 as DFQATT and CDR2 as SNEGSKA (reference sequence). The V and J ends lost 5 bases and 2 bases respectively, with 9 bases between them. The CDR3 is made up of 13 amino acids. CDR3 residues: CSAPTDNTGELFF. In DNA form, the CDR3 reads TGCAGTGCTCCGACAGATAACACCGGGGAGCTGTTTTTT.

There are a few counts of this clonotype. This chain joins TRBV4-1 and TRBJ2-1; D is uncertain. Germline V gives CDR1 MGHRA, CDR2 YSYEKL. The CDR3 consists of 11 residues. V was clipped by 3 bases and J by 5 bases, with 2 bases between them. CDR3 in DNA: TGCGCCAGCAGCCAGCACAATGAGCAGTTCTTC. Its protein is CASSQHNEQFF.

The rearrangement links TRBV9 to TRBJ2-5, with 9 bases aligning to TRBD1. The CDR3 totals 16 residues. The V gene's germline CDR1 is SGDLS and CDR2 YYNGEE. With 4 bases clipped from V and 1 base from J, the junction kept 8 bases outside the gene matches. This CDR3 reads CASSRDHRGPQETQYF. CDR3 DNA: TGTGCCAGCAGCAGAGATCACAGGGGGCCCCAAGAGACCCAGTACTTC. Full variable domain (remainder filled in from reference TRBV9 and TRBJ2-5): DSGVTQTPKHLITATGQRVTLRCSPRSGDLSVYWYQQSLDQGLQFLIQYYNGEERAKGNILERFSAQQFPDLHSELNLSSLELGDSALYFCASSRDHRGPQETQYFGPGTRLLVL.

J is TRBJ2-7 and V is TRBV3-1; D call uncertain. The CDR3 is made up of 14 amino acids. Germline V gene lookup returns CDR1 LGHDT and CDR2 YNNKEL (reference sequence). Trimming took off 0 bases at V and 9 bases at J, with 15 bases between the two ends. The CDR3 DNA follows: TGTGCCAGCAGCCAAGATCCTACCCCCCGGGCGCAGTACTTC. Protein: CASSQDPTPRAQYF.

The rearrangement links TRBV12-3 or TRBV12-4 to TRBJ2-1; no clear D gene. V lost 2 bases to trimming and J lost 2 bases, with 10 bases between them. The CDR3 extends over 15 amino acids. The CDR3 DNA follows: TGTGCCAGCAGTTTAAAACAGACACCCTACAATGAGCAGTTCTTC. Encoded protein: CASSLKQTPYNEQFF.

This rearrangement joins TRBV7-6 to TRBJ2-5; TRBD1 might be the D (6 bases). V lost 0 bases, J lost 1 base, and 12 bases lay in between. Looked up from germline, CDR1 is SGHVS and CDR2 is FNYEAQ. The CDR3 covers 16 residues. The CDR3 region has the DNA TGTGCCAGCAGCTTAGCCACAACAGGGCTCCAAGAGACCCAGTACTTC. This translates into CASSLATTGLQETQYF.

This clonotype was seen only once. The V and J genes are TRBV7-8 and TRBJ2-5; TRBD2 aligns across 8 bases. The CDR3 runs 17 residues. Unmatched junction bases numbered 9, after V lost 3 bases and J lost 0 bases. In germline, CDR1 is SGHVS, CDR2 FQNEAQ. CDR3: CASSFSGVARYQETQYF. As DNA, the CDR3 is TGTGCCAGCAGCTTTAGCGGGGTAGCGAGGTACCAAGAGACCCAGTACTTC.

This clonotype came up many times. CDR3 loop: CASRASTGYNEQFF. CDR3 nucleotide sequence: TGTGCCAGCAGGGCCTCGACAGGGTACAATGAGCAGTTCTTC. This chain uses TRBV12-3 or TRBV12-4 with TRBJ2-1; TRBD1 agrees at 7 bases. The junction had 6 bases not matched to a gene; V was cut back by 6 bases and J by 4 bases. The CDR3 consists of 14 residues.